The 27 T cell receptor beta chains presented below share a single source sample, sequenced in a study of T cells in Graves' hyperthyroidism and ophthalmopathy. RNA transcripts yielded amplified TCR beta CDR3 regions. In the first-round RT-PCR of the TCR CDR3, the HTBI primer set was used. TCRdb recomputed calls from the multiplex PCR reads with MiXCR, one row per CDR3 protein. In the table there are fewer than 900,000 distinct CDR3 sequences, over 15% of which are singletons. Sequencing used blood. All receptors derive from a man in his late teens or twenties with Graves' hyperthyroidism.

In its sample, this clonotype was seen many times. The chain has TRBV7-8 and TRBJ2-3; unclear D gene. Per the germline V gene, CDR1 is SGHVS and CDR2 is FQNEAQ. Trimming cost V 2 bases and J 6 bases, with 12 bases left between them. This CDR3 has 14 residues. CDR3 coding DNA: TGTGCCAGCAGCTTACCTGGGTCACCGGATACGCAGTATTTT. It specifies CASSLPGSPDTQYF. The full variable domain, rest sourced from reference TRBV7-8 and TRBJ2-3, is GAGVSQSPRYKVAKRGQDVALRCDPISGHVSLFWYQQALGQGPEFLTYFQNEAQLDKSGLPSDRFFAERPEGSVSTLKIQRTQQEDSAVYLCASSLPGSPDTQYFGPGTRLTVL.

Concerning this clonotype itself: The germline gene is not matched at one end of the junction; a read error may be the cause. The CDR3 protein is CVISESPSYEQYF. DNA of the CDR3: TGTGTCATCAGTGAGTCGCCGAGCTACGAGCAGTACTTC. This chain joins TRBV10-3 and TRBJ2-7; D gene uncertain. The CDR3 has 13 amino acids. The germline V gene encodes CDR1 ENHRY and CDR2 SYGVKD.

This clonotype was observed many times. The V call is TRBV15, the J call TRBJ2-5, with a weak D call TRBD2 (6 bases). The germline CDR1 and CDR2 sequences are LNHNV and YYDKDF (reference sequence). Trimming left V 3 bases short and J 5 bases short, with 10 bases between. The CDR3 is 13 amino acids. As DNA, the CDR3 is TGTGCCACCAGCAGCGGGAGTTGGGAGACCCAGTACTTC. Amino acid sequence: CATSSGSWETQYF.

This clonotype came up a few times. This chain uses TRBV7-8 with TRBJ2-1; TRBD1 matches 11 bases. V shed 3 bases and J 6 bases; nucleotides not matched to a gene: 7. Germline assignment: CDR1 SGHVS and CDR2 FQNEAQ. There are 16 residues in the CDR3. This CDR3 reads CASSLYTGTGGNEQFF. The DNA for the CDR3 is TGTGCCAGCAGCTTGTACACCGGGACAGGGGGCAATGAGCAGTTCTTC.

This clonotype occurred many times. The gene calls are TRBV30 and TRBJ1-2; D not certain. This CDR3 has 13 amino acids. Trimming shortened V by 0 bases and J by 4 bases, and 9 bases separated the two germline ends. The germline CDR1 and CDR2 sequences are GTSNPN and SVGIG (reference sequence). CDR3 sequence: CAWSVPGFYGYTF. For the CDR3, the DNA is TGTGCCTGGAGTGTACCGGGGTTCTATGGCTACACCTTC.

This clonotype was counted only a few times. Written as DNA, the CDR3 is TGTGCCAGCAGCACACGAGGGCCGGGGGACAATGAAAAACTGTTTTTT. This gives the protein CASSTRGPGDNEKLFF. The chain employs TRBV7-9 and TRBJ1-4; D is possibly TRBD1 (5 bases). Germline CDR1 and CDR2: SEHNR and FQNEAQ (reference sequence). The germline V and J ends were trimmed by 5 bases and 5 bases, with 18 bases remaining between them. This CDR3 contains 16 residues.

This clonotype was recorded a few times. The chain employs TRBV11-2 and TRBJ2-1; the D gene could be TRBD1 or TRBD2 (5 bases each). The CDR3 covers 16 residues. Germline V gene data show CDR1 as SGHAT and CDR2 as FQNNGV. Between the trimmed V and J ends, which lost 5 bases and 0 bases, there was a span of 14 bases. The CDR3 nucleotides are TGTGCCAGCAGCCTGGGGACGGAAAGCTCCTACAATGAGCAGTTCTTC. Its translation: CASSLGTESSYNEQFF.

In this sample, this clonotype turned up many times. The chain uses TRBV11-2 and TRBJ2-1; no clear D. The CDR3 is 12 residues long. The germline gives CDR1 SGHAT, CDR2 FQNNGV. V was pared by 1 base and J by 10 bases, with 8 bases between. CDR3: CASSLGVEEQFF. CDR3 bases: TGTGCCAGCAGCTTAGGGGTAGAGGAGCAGTTCTTC.

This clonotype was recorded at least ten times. CDR3 DNA: TGCAGTGCCCGAGTGGCTAGCGGGGGTAACACGCAGTATTTT. This codes for CSARVASGGNTQYF. The chain carries TRBV20-1 and TRBJ2-3; 10 positions match TRBD2. The germline V gene has CDR1 DFQATT and CDR2 SNEGSKA (reference sequence). With 6 bases clipped from V and 9 bases from J, the junction kept 12 bases outside the gene matches. The CDR3 has 14 amino acids.

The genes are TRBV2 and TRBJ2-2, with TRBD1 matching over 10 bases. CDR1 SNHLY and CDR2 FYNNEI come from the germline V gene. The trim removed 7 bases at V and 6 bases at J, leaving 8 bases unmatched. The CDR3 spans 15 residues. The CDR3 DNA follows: TGTGCCAGCACTAAATTGACAGGGGGCGCCGGGGAGCTGTTTTTT. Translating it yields CASTKLTGGAGELFF.

In nucleotides, the CDR3 is TGTGCCACCAGCAGAGATGGGCTAGCGGGAGTGGTGGAGCAGTACTTC. Protein product: CATSRDGLAGVVEQYF. The chain has TRBV15 and TRBJ2-7, with 10 bases matching TRBD2. The trim removed 0 bases at V and 7 bases at J, leaving 9 bases unmatched. Germline assignment: CDR1 LNHNV and CDR2 YYDKDF (reference sequence). CDR3 length: 16 amino acids.

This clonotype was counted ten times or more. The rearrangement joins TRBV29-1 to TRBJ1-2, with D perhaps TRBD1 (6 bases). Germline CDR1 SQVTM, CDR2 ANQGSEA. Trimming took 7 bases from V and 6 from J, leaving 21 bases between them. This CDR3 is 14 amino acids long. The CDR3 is CSGSTEGGLNGYTF. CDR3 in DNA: TGCAGCGGGTCCACCGAGGGGGGACTTAATGGCTACACCTTC.

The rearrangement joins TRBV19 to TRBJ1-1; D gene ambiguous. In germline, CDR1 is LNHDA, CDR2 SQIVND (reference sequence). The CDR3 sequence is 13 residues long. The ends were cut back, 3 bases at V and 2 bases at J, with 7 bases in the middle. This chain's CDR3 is CASSMVDNTEAFF. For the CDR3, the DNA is TGTGCCAGTAGTATGGTCGATAACACTGAAGCTTTCTTT.

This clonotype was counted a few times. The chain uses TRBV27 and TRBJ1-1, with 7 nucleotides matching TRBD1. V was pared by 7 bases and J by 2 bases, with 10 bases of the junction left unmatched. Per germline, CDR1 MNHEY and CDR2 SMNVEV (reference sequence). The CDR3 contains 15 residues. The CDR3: CASKRGGLLNTEAFF. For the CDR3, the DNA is TGTGCCAGCAAAAGAGGGGGCCTCCTCAACACTGAAGCTTTCTTT.

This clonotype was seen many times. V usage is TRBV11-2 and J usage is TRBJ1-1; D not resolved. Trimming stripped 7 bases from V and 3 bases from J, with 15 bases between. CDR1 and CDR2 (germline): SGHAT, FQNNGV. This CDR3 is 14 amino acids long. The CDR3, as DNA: TGTGCCAGCACCACCCTCCCGAGGGACACTGAAGCTTTCTTT. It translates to CASTTLPRDTEAFF.

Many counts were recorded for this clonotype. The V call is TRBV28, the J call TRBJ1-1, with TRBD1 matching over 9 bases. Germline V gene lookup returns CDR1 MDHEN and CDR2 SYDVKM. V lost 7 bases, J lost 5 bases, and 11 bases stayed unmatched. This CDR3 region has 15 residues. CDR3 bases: TGTGCCAGCACCGAACAGGGGGCGGGAGGTACTGAAGCTTTCTTT. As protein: CASTEQGAGGTEAFF.

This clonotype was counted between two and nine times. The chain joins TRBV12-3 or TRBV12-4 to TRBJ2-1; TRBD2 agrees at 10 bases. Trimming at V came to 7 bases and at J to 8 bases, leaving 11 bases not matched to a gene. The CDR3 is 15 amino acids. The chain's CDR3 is CASTQTSGWGDEQFF. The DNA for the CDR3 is TGTGCCAGCACTCAGACTAGCGGGTGGGGGGATGAGCAGTTCTTC.

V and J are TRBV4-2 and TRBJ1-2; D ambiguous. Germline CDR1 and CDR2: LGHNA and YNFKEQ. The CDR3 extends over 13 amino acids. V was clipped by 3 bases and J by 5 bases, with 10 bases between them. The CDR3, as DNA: TGTGCCAGCAGCCAGGCGGAGGGATATGGCTACACCTTC. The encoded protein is CASSQAEGYGYTF.

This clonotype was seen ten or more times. CDR3 coding DNA: TGCGCCAGCAGCTCCGTCAGGGGGCTAACTGAAGCTTTCTTT. Its protein is CASSSVRGLTEAFF. This chain connects TRBV5-1 to TRBJ1-1, with 8 positions matching TRBD1. Germline CDR1 SGHRS, CDR2 YFSETQ. Trimming took 3 bases from V and 5 from J; bases not matched to a gene: 6. This CDR3 has 14 residues.

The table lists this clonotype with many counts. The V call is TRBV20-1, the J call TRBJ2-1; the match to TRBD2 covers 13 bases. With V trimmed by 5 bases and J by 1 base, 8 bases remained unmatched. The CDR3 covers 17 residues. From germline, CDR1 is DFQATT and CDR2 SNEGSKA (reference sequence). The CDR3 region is CSAEGLAGEKSYNEQFF. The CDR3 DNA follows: TGCAGTGCTGAAGGACTAGCGGGAGAGAAGTCCTACAATGAGCAGTTCTTC.

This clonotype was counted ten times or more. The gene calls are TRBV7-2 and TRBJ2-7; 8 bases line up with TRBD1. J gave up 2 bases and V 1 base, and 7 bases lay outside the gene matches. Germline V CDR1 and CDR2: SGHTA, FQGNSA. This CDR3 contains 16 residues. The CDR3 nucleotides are TGTGCCAGCAGCTTAGTAGGTACAGGGGGGACCTACGAGCAGTACTTC. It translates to CASSLVGTGGTYEQYF. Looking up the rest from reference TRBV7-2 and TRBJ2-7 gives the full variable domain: GAGVSQSPSNKVTEKGKDVELRCDPISGHTALYWYRQSLGQGLEFLIYFQGNSAPDKSGLPSDRFSAERTGGSVSTLTIQRTQQEDSAVYLCASSLVGTGGTYEQYFGPGTRLTVT.

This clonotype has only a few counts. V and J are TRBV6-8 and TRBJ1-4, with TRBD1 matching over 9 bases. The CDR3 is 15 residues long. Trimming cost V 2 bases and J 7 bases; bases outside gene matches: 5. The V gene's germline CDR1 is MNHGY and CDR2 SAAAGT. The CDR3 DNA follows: TGTGCCAGCAGTTACGGGGGACAGGGCTGTGAAAAACTGTTTTTT. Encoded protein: CASSYGGQGCEKLFF.

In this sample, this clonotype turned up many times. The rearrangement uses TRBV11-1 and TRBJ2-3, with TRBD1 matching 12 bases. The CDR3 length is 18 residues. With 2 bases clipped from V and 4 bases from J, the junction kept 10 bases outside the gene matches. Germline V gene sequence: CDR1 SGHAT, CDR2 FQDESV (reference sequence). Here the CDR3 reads CASSLSPGQGANADTQYF. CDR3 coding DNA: TGTGCCAGCAGCTTAAGTCCGGGACAGGGGGCGAATGCAGATACGCAGTATTTT.

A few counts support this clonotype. In nucleotides, the CDR3 is TGTGCCAGTAGTATGGGGAGGACGGTTCGAGAGACCCAGTACTTC. Encoded protein: CASSMGRTVRETQYF. The chain employs TRBV19 and TRBJ2-5, with D perhaps matching TRBD2 (6 bases). The ends were cut back, 3 bases at V and 4 bases at J, with 15 bases in the middle. This CDR3 is built from 15 residues. Per germline, CDR1 LNHDA and CDR2 SQIVND (reference sequence).

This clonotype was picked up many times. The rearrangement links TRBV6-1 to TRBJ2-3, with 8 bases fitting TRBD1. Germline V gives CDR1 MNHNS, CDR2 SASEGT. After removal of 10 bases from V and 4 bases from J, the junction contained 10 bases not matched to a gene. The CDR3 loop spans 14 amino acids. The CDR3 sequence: CATRTGQGADTQYF. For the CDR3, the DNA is TGTGCCACCAGGACAGGGCAAGGAGCAGATACGCAGTATTTT.

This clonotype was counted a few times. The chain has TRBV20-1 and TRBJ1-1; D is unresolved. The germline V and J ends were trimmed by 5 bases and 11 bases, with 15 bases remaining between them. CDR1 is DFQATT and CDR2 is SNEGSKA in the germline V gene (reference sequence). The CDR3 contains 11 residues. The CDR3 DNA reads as TGCAGTGCTTCCGGGTCCTCAGTGGCTTTCTTT. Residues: CSASGSSVAFF.

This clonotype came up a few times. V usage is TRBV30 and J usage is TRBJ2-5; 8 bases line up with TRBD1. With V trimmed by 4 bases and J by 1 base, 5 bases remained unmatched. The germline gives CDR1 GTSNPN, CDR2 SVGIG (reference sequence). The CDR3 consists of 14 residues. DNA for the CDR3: TGTGCCTGGAAGGACAGGGATTTCCAAGAGACCCAGTACTTC. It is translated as CAWKDRDFQETQYF.